This paragraph reports one T cell receptor (beta chain). Its antigen has not been determined. Qualities for individual bases were not recorded, and no much larger clone is one base off. The data originate from a study of blood T cell repertoires in COVID-19 (dated by TCRdb to about 2020). Study-level background: The collaborator samples originated in the United States, Italy and Spain and spanned the acute and convalescent phases of COVID-19. The samples were drawn from the first 160 participants of the ongoing ImmuneRACE study and from about 1,200 subjects provided by 6 global collaborators. A de-identified subject ID, COVID-19 status, age in years and sex were almost always included in the sample metadata. The repertoires were released in a freely available public database intended as a resource for research on the immune response to SARS-CoV-2. Where HLA class I and class II types were available, the types were taken from metadata supplied by the sample provider, not from assay-based typing. Deeply sampled blood TCRbeta repertoires from subjects exposed to, actively infected with, or recovered from COVID-19 were included in the dataset. The prospective study material was composed of cDNA or gDNA derived from T cells, B-cell-depleted T cells, or PBMCs. Study-wide conclusions, independent of this receptor: The amount of clinical and demographic metadata varied by source and participant and was provided uncurated.

Reading the germline V gene gives CDR1 ENHRY and CDR2 SYGVKD. V sheds 6 bases and J sheds 7 bases, leaving 19 bases between their ends. The CDR3 holds 14 amino acids from the cysteine to the phenylalanine. Only CDR3 DNA remains: 42 bases, in frame from the first base. TCRbeta CDR3 regions were amplified from genomic DNA using the immunoSEQ Assay, a bias-controlled multiplex PCR. Regarding the original processing steps: Nucleated cell counts per sample were estimated from amplification of reference gene primers within the assay. Sequence reads were collapsed and filtered to measure the absolute abundance of every unique TCRbeta CDR3 rearrangement. For each sample, productive Simpson clonality was calculated by taking the square root of Simpson's diversity index across productive rearrangements. In its TCRdb copy, this immuneACCESS table keeps in-frame sequences only and misses some clones. Where compared with another copy, unresolved V genes explain less than half of these, and the others have no known cause. V, J and clone size are those of that table, while D and trimming were read from the DNA. The sample table lists fewer than 500,000 clones, around 89% of them with a count of one. The ten largest clones represent roughly 0.97% of the sample.

Participants in the prospective study were aged 18 to 89 years, lived in under 30 United States geographic areas, and enrolled through a virtual design. To assign participants to cohorts, the prospective study relied on clinical history that participants themselves reported in a screening survey and a study questionnaire. Mobile phlebotomists in the prospective study collected whole blood, serum and a nasopharyngeal or oropharyngeal swab from every participant. Over a roughly two-month period, participants in the prospective study had the option of providing additional blood draws and questionnaires. Before DNA extraction, prospective study blood samples were shipped either frozen or at room temperature.

Rearrangement joined TRBV10-3 to TRBJ2-7, and TRBD2 may be the D gene, going by 6 matching bases. Sequenced material: PBMCs or T cells enriched from blood (not recorded which). The sequence derives from a woman aged 25 to 39 with acute COVID-19. The CDR3 is CAIRQPGGMGEQYF. The nucleotide sequence reads TGTGCCATCAGACAACCGGGCGGGATGGGGGAGCAGTACTTC.